The 13 T cell receptor beta chains given below trace back to one sample, sequenced in a study of T cell responses to AZD1222 COVID-19 vaccine. The protocol was immunoSEQ multiplex PCR, while the TCRdb copy is restricted to in-frame clones and leaves out a portion. The sample lists some 130,000 clones; 85% to 90% were seen once. Sequencing was performed on peripheral blood, taken on day 0 of AZD1222 vaccination. All receptors come from an adult in good health.

The chain employs TRBV7-3 and TRBJ1-1; 9 bases fit TRBD1. CDR3 length equals 18 residues. In germline, CDR1 is SGHTA, CDR2 FQGTGA. J gave up 1 base and V 6 bases, and 15 bases lay outside the gene matches. CDR3 sequence: CASSQYYWAGQGNTEAFF. CDR3 sequence (DNA): TGTGCCAGCAGTCAGTATTACTGGGCGGGACAGGGGAACACTGAAGCTTTCTTT.

The CDR3 loop reads CASRIQGQDEQFF. For the CDR3, the DNA is TGTGCCAGCAGGATACAGGGTCAGGATGAGCAGTTCTTC. This chain connects TRBV6-5 to TRBJ2-1, with a weak D call TRBD1 (6 bases). V was shortened by 6 bases and J by 8 bases, with 14 bases between the two germline ends. Per the germline V gene, CDR1 is MNHEY and CDR2 is SVGAGI. This CDR3 contains 13 residues.

The genes are TRBV2 and TRBJ2-3; possibly TRBD2 for D (6 bases). Germline V gives CDR1 SNHLY, CDR2 FYNNEI. Trimming left V 5 bases short and J 3 bases short, with 9 bases between. The CDR3 extends over 13 amino acids. The CDR3 spells CASSKDYTDTQYF. CDR3 bases: TGTGCCAGCAGTAAGGACTATACAGATACGCAGTATTTT. The whole variable domain, remainder taken from reference TRBV2 and TRBJ2-3, is EPEVTQTPSHQVTQMGQEVILRCVPISNHLYFYWYRQILGQKVEFLVSFYNNEISEKSEIFDDQFSVERPDGSNFTLKIRSTKLEDSAMYFCASSKDYTDTQYFGPGTRLTVL.

The chain combines TRBV5-5 with TRBJ1-1; 9 nucleotides align to TRBD1. V shed 4 bases and J 4 bases; nucleotides not matched to a gene: 8. CDR1 is SGHKS and CDR2 is YYEKEE in the germline V gene (reference sequence). CDR3 length: 15 residues. The CDR3 region is CASSRRQGVGTEAFF. The CDR3, as DNA: TGTGCCAGCAGCCGAAGACAGGGGGTGGGCACTGAAGCTTTCTTT. Looking up the rest from reference TRBV5-5 and TRBJ1-1 gives the full variable domain: DAGVTQSPTHLIKTRGQQVTLRCSPISGHKSVSWYQQVLGQGPQFIFQYYEKEERGRGNFPDRFSARQFPNYSSELNVNALLLGDSALYLCASSRRQGVGTEAFFGQGTRLTVV.

The V call is TRBV6-5, the J call TRBJ1-1; no definite D call. The CDR3 runs 15 residues. In germline, CDR1 is MNHEY, CDR2 SVGAGI. The germline V and J ends were trimmed by 0 bases and 0 bases, with 8 bases remaining between them. The DNA of the CDR3 is TGTGCCAGCAGTTACTCGCGAAATATGAACACTGAAGCTTTCTTT. It codes for CASSYSRNMNTEAFF.

The rearrangement uses TRBV5-1 and TRBJ2-7; 10 bases line up with TRBD1. Germline V gene data show CDR1 as SGHRS and CDR2 as YFSETQ. With 0 bases clipped from V and 4 bases from J, the junction kept 1 base outside the gene matches. This CDR3 contains 14 residues. In DNA, the CDR3 is TGCGCCAGCAGCTTGGGGGACAGGGGATACGAGCAGTACTTC. It specifies CASSLGDRGYEQYF.

V gene TRBV6-5 combines with J gene TRBJ1-3, with a weak D call TRBD1 (5 bases). The CDR3 runs to 13 residues. The germline gives CDR1 MNHEY, CDR2 SVGAGI. The germline V and J ends were trimmed by 6 bases and 0 bases, with 6 bases remaining between them. Here the CDR3 reads CASRDSSGNTIYF. The CDR3 DNA sequence: TGTGCCAGCAGAGACAGCTCTGGAAACACCATATATTTT.

This chain connects TRBV7-8 to TRBJ2-7; TRBD1 aligns across 8 bases. Per the germline V gene, CDR1 is SGHVS and CDR2 is FQNEAQ. V lost 1 base and J lost 3; bases outside the gene matches: 2. The CDR3 has 14 residues. Here the CDR3 reads CASSLGTGNYEQYF. CDR3 DNA sequence: TGTGCCAGCAGCTTAGGGACAGGGAACTACGAGCAGTACTTC.

The chain carries TRBV12-3 or TRBV12-4 and TRBJ1-1, with no clear D. V was clipped by 4 bases and J by 6 bases, with 9 bases between them. The CDR3 totals 12 residues. The CDR3 region is CASSSLRPEAFF. CDR3 nucleotides: TGTGCCAGCAGTTCCCTTAGACCTGAAGCTTTCTTT.

This chain links TRBV6-5 with TRBJ2-3; D is ambiguous. Trimming removed 4 bases from V and 2 bases from J, with 7 bases in between. There are 13 residues in the CDR3. Germline CDR1 is MNHEY and CDR2 is SVGAGI. DNA of the CDR3: TGTGCCAGCAGTTCCGGACCCACAGATACGCAGTATTTT. It translates to CASSSGPTDTQYF.

As DNA, the CDR3 is TGCGCCAGCAGCTTCTCTGGGGGAAACGAGCAGTACTTC. This encodes CASSFSGGNEQYF. The chain recombines TRBV5-1 with TRBJ2-7, with D perhaps matching TRBD1 or TRBD2 (5 bases each). V was trimmed by 2 bases and J by 5 bases, leaving 11 bases between them. The CDR3 is 13 amino acids. CDR1 SGHRS and CDR2 YFSETQ come from the germline V gene.

The chain combines TRBV7-9 with TRBJ2-1; 7 bases align to TRBD1. The CDR3 extends over 14 amino acids. Trimming cost V 2 bases and J 8 bases; bases outside gene matches: 6. Germline CDR1 reads SEHNR; CDR2 reads FQNEAQ (reference sequence). CDR3: CASSLSKGADEQFF. The DNA of the CDR3 is TGTGCCAGCAGCTTAAGCAAGGGGGCAGATGAGCAGTTCTTC.

The CDR3 sequence: CASRGAGERSNQPQHF. The CDR3 DNA sequence: TGTGCCAGCAGGGGGGCAGGGGAGCGTAGCAATCAGCCCCAGCATTTT. The rearrangement joins TRBV2 to TRBJ1-5; D is possibly TRBD1 (6 bases). The CDR3 sequence is 16 residues long. Germline V CDR1 and CDR2: SNHLY, FYNNEI. Trimming shortened V by 6 bases and J by 0 bases, and 15 bases separated the two germline ends.